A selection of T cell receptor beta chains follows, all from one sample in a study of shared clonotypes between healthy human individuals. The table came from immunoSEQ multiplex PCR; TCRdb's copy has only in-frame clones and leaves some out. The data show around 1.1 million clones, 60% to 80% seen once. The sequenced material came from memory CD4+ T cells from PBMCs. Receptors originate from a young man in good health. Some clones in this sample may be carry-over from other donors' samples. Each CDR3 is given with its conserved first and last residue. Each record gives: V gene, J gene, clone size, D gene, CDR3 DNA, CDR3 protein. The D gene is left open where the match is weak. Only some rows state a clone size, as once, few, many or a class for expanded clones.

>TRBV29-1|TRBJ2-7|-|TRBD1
TGCAGCGCCCGGACAGGGAGTTCCTACGAGCAGTACTTC
CSARTGSSYEQYF
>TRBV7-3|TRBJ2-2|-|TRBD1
TGTGCCAGCAGCCCCCAGGGGGCTCGCACCGGGGAGCTGTTTTTT
CASSPQGARTGELFF
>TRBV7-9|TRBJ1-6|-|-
TGTGCCAGCAGTAAACCGGGCTCTGCTTCACCCCTCCACTTT
CASSKPGSASPLHF
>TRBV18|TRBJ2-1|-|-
TGTGCCAGCTCCCAAGGACTGGCGTCCTACAATGAGCAGTTCTTC
CASSQGLASYNEQFF
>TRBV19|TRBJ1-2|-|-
TGTGCCAGTAGTACAGGGGTCGGGTATGGCTACACCTTC
CASSTGVGYGYTF
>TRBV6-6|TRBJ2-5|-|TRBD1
TGTGCCAGCAGAGAGACCGTGGGACAGCAAGAGACCCAGTACTTC
CASRETVGQQETQYF
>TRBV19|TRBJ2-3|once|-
TGTGCCAGTAGTATGTCCGACAGCCCCCGAGCAGATACGCAGTATTTT
CASSMSDSPRADTQYF
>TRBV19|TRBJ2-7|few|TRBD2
TGTGCCAGTAGTCGGACTAGCGGATACGAGCAGTACTTC
CASSRTSGYEQYF
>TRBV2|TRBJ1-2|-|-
TGTGCCAGCAGTGCAGAGATACCTTTCTACACCTTC
CASSAEIPFYTF
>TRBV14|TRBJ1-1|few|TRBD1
TGTGCCAGCAGCCAGGACAGGTTCCTGGGGACTGAAGCTTTCTTT
CASSQDRFLGTEAFF
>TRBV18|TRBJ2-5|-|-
TGTGCCAGCTCACCCCAGCGGGCCCAAGAGACCCAGTACTTC
CASSPQRAQETQYF
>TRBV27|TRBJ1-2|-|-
TGTGCCAGCAGTCCCAACCCAACGGCGGTTAACTATGGCTACACCTTC
CASSPNPTAVNYGYTF
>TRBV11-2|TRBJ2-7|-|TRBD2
TGTGCCAGCAGCCCACTAGCGGGAGGTCCCTACGAGCAGTACTTC
CASSPLAGGPYEQYF
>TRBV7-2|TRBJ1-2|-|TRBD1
TGTGCCAGCAGCCAGGGGGCAGGGTATGGCTACACCTTC
CASSQGAGYGYTF
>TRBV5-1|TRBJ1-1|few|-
TGCGCCAGCAGCTTGGGTGGGAATGGGTATACTGAAGCTTTCTTT
CASSLGGNGYTEAFF
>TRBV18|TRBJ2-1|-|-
TGTGCCAGCTCACCACCGGGAGGGGGCTCCTACAATGAGCAGTTCTTC
CASSPPGGGSYNEQFF
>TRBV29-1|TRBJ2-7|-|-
TGCAGCGTTGACGTACGGGGGTCCCACGAGCAGTACTTC
CSVDVRGSHEQYF
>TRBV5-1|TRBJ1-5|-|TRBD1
TGCGCCAGCAGCCCTGGACAGGGTAGCAATCAGCCCCAGCATTTT
CASSPGQGSNQPQHF
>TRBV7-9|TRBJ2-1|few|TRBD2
TGTGCCAGCAGCTTAGCCCTAGCGGTCGGTGAGCAGTTCTTC
CASSLALAVGEQFF
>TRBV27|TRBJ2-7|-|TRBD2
TGTGCCAGCAGTTTAAGGCACCCGGGACTAGCGGGAGGGCCCTACGAGCAGTACTTC
CASSLRHPGLAGGPYEQYF
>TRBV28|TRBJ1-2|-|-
TGTGCCAGCAGTACCCTGGGGGACGGCTATGGCTACACCTTC
CASSTLGDGYGYTF
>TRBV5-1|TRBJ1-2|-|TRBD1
TGCGCCAGCAGCTCTGGACAGGGATATGGCTACACCTTC
CASSSGQGYGYTF
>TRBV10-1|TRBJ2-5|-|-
TGCGCCAGCAGTGTGCGGGGTCGAGAGACCCAGTACTTC
CASSVRGRETQYF
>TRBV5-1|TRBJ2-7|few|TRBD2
TGCGCCAGCAGCCGGGGACTAGCGGACTACGAGCAGTACTTC
CASSRGLADYEQYF
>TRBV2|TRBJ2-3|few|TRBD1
TGTGCCAGCAGTAAGGACAGGGGGCCAGATACGCAGTATTTT
CASSKDRGPDTQYF
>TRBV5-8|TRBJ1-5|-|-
TGTGCCAGCAGCCCGGGTAGCAAGGGGCCGGTTCAGCCCCAGCATTTT
CASSPGSKGPVQPQHF
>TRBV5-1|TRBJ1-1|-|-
TGCGCCAGCAGCTTGGTGCAGGGCCTGGCTGAGGCTTTCTTT
CASSLVQGLAEAFF
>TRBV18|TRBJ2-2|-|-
TGTGCCAGCTCACTTACGAACACCGGGGAGCTGTTTTTT
CASSLTNTGELFF
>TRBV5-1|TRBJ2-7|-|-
TGCGCCAGCAGCTTTAACCGCCAGTCCTACGAGCAGTACTTC
CASSFNRQSYEQYF
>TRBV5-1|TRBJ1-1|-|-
TGCGCCAGCAGCTTGGAAAGGGGCTGGGGCACTGAAGCTTTCTTT
CASSLERGWGTEAFF
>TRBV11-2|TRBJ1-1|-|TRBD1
TGTGCCAGCAGCCCAGGGGGCGTCCGCACTGAAGCTTTCTTT
CASSPGGVRTEAFF
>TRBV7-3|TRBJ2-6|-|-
TGTGCCAGCAGCTTTGGGGGATTGTCCAACGTCCTGACTTTC
CASSFGGLSNVLTF
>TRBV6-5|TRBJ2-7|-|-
TGTGCCAGCAGTTACTTCGCAGGGGATGTCTACGAGCAGTACTTC
CASSYFAGDVYEQYF
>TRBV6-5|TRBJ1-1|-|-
TGTGCCAGCAGTTACCCGCCCGCTGAAGCTTTCTTT
CASSYPPAEAFF
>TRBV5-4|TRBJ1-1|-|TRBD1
TGTGCCAGCAGCCCCCCGGGACAGGGCCTGAACACTGAAGCTTTCTTT
CASSPPGQGLNTEAFF
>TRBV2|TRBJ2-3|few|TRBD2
TGTGCCAGCAGCCCGACTAGCGCGCTCGCCGGCGCGCAGTATTTT
CASSPTSALAGAQYF
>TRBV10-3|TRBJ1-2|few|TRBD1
TGTGCCATCACTGCGGACAGGGTCAACTATGGCTACACCTTC
CAITADRVNYGYTF
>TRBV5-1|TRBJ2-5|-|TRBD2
TGCGCCAGCAGCTCCGGACTAGCGGGAGGGCCGGGAGAGACCCAGTACTTC
CASSSGLAGGPGETQYF
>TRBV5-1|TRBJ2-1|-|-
TGCGCCAGCAGCCGAGGCACGGGGTCTGGGTCCTACAATGAGCAGTTCTTC
CASSRGTGSGSYNEQFF
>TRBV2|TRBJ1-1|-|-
TGTGCCAGCGGTCAGGGATGGAGCACTTTCTTT
CASGQGWSTFF
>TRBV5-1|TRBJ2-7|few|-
TGCGCCAGCAGCTTGTCGACCACCGGCTACGAGCAGTACTTC
CASSLSTTGYEQYF
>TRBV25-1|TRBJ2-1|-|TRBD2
TGTGCCAGCAGTGATCCCAGCGGGAGGGCTTACAATGAGCAGTTCTTC
CASSDPSGRAYNEQFF
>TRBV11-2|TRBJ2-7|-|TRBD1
TGTGCCAGCAGCTTAGATCTCAGGACAGGGGATAAGGAGCAGTACTTC
CASSLDLRTGDKEQYF
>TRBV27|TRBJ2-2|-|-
TGTGCCAGCTCCTTAGGGGTCCTGGGGGGCGGCAACACCGGGGAGCTGTTTTTT
CASSLGVLGGGNTGELFF
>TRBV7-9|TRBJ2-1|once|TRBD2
TGTGCCAGCAGCTCCCGGGGGGGCGGCAATAGCTCCTACAATGAGCAGTTCTTC
CASSSRGGGNSSYNEQFF
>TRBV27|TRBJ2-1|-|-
TGTGCCAGCAGTTTATCTACCGCTAATGAGCAGTTCTTC
CASSLSTANEQFF
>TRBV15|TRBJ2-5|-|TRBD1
TGTGCCACCAGCAGAGCAAGGACAGGGGGGTTAGAGACCCAGTACTTC
CATSRARTGGLETQYF
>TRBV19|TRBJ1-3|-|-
TGTGCCAGTAGTATAGAACACAGCTCTGGAAACACCATATATTTT
CASSIEHSSGNTIYF